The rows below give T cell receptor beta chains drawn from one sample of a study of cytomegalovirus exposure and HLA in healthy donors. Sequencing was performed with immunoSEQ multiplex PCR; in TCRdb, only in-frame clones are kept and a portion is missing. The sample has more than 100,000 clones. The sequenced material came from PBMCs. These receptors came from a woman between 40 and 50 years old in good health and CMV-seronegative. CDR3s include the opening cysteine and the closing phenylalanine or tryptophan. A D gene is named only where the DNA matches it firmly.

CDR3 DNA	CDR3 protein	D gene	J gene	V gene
TGTGCCAGCAGCTTACTCGCTGGGCTTAGCGATCAGCCCCAGCATTTT	CASSLLAGLSDQPQHF	-	TRBJ1-5	TRBV7-2
TGTGCCAGCAGCTTAGCAGGTCCGGGGGGAGAGACCCAGTACTTC	CASSLAGPGGETQYF	TRBD2	TRBJ2-5	TRBV7-9
TGTGCCAGCAGCTCGCCCTCGGGACAGGCACAAGAGACCCAGTACTTC	CASSSPSGQAQETQYF	TRBD1	TRBJ2-5	TRBV7-9
TGTGCCAGCAGTCCCGCAGGGATGAATCGGCCCCAGCATTTT	CASSPAGMNRPQHF	-	TRBJ1-5	TRBV6-6
TGCGCCAGCAGCTCCGTCTACACCGGGGAGCTGTTTTTT	CASSSVYTGELFF	-	TRBJ2-2	TRBV5-1
TGTGCCAGCCGTGGGAACTCCCTAGCGGGGGGGTATCAGTTCTTC	CASRGNSLAGGYQFF	TRBD2	TRBJ2-1	TRBV6-5
TGTGCCAGCAGTGAATTCGTTAACACCATATATTTT	CASSEFVNTIYF	-	TRBJ1-3	TRBV6-1
TGCGCCAGCAGATTGACAGGGGGCTACGAGCAGTACTTC	CASRLTGGYEQYF	TRBD1	TRBJ2-7	TRBV5-1
TGCGCCAGCAGCTTGGGAACAGGGACAGGAGGAAACACCATATATTTT	CASSLGTGTGGNTIYF	TRBD1	TRBJ1-3	TRBV5-1
TGTGCCGGATCCCAGGGGGCGTACACTGAAGCTTTCTTT	CAGSQGAYTEAFF	TRBD1	TRBJ1-1	TRBV10-3
TGCGCCAGCAGTTCCGACAGGGGGCTTGACGAGCAGTACTTC	CASSSDRGLDEQYF	TRBD1	TRBJ2-7	TRBV5-1
TGCGCCAGCAGCTCGACAGGGATGAACACTGAAGCTTTCTTT	CASSSTGMNTEAFF	TRBD1	TRBJ1-1	TRBV5-1
TGTGCCAGCAGCTTAGGGGACAGCCGAAATGAAAAACTGTTTTTT	CASSLGDSRNEKLFF	TRBD1	TRBJ1-4	TRBV4-2
TGTGCCAGTAGTTCCTGGGGTGGACAGGGGGTAGGCGGCTACACCTTC	CASSSWGGQGVGGYTF	TRBD1	TRBJ1-2	TRBV19
TGTGCCAGCAGCGCGGTGGACAGGGAGGGTTCACCCCTCCACTTT	CASSAVDREGSPLHF	TRBD1	TRBJ1-6	TRBV9
TGTGCCAGCAGCTTGCACCGGGGGGGGCAGGGTGAGCAGTTCTTC	CASSLHRGGQGEQFF	TRBD2	TRBJ2-1	TRBV5-4
TGTGCCATCAGTGAGGGAATGGCGGGGGGTCCCTACGAGCAGTACTTC	CAISEGMAGGPYEQYF	TRBD2	TRBJ2-7	TRBV10-3
TGTGCCAGCAGCTTGGGACAGCCCGCGAACACCGGGGAGCTGTTTTTT	CASSLGQPANTGELFF	TRBD1	TRBJ2-2	TRBV9
TGTGCCAGCAGCCGCAGCCGGGACAGGGATCGGGGCGGGGAGCTGTTTTTT	CASSRSRDRDRGGELFF	TRBD1	TRBJ2-2	TRBV7-3
TGTGCCAGCACCCAACTGGTGGGGGCAGGACAGCCCCAGCATTTT	CASTQLVGAGQPQHF	-	TRBJ1-5	TRBV5-5
TGTGCCAGTAGTATATATCAGGCCTACGGCTACACCTTC	CASSIYQAYGYTF	-	TRBJ1-2	TRBV19
TGCAGCGTTGCCCCAAGATTGAGGACTGAAGCTTTCTTT	CSVAPRLRTEAFF	-	TRBJ1-1	TRBV29-1
TGTGCCAGCAGCGTAGTAGGACAGACTCGCACAGATACGCAGTATTTT	CASSVVGQTRTDTQYF	-	TRBJ2-3	TRBV9
TGTGCCAGTAGTGCCTCAAGAGTCGAAGGCTACACCTTC	CASSASRVEGYTF	-	TRBJ1-2	TRBV19
TGTGCCATCAGCCGACTAGCGGGACAAGAGACCCAGTACTTC	CAISRLAGQETQYF	TRBD2	TRBJ2-5	TRBV10-3
TGTGCCAGCAGTGAAGCGGCAGGAGGGGAGACCCAGTACTTC	CASSEAAGGETQYF	-	TRBJ2-5	TRBV6-1
TGTGCCAGCAGCGGACAGCGCCAAGAGACCCAGTACTTC	CASSGQRQETQYF	-	TRBJ2-5	TRBV2
TGTGCCAGCAGCACCCGGACAGGGGACAATCAGCCCCAGCATTTT	CASSTRTGDNQPQHF	-	TRBJ1-5	TRBV21-1
TGTGCCAGCAGCAAGAGGACTAGCGGGGGGGCCGGGGGAGAGACCCAGTACTTC	CASSKRTSGGAGGETQYF	TRBD2	TRBJ2-5	TRBV7-8
TGTGCCAGCAGTCTAAACAGGGACAATTCACCCCTCCACTTT	CASSLNRDNSPLHF	-	TRBJ1-6	TRBV6-6
TGTGCCAGCAGCCGTTACAATGAGCAGTTCTTC	CASSRYNEQFF	-	TRBJ2-1	TRBV7-9
TGCGCCAGCAGCTTGGACGGGGATAGCAATCAGCCCCAGCATTTT	CASSLDGDSNQPQHF	-	TRBJ1-5	TRBV5-1
TGTGCCAGCAGTACCGGGGGGGCCTATAACAATGAGCAGTTCTTC	CASSTGGAYNNEQFF	TRBD2	TRBJ2-1	TRBV28
TGTGCCAGCAGGGGGACAGGCCTCCTACTTGAAAAACTGTTTTTT	CASRGTGLLLEKLFF	TRBD1	TRBJ1-4	TRBV2
TGTGCCAGCAGCTTAAGTGGCAGGACAGGGTTCGTCGGCACTGAAGCTTTCTTT	CASSLSGRTGFVGTEAFF	TRBD1	TRBJ1-1	TRBV7-3
TGTGCCAGCAGTTACAGGCAGGGGACTGGAAACACCATATATTTT	CASSYRQGTGNTIYF	-	TRBJ1-3	TRBV6-6
TGTGCCAGCAGTTTTCTGGGTAGCGGGGGCCAAGAGACCCAGTACTTC	CASSFLGSGGQETQYF	TRBD2	TRBJ2-5	TRBV27
TGCAGTGCATCCGCGGCCGAGCAGTTCTTC	CSASAAEQFF	-	TRBJ2-1	TRBV20-1
TGTGCCAGCTCACCACCCGGACTAGCGGGGGGGCATGAGCAGTTCTTC	CASSPPGLAGGHEQFF	TRBD2	TRBJ2-1	TRBV18
TGTGCCAGTACCGAGACAGGGGGGACTGAAGCTTTCTTT	CASTETGGTEAFF	TRBD1	TRBJ1-1	TRBV19
TGTGCCAGCTCGAATGGGGGGAGGAGGACTGAAGCTTTCTTT	CASSNGGRRTEAFF	-	TRBJ1-1	TRBV18
TGTGCCAGTAGTATAAGAGGGGACAGGGTCATTGACGAGCAGTACTTC	CASSIRGDRVIDEQYF	TRBD1	TRBJ2-7	TRBV19
TGCGCCAGCAGCCAAGAGGGGAGAAGTTCACCCCTCCACTTT	CASSQEGRSSPLHF	-	TRBJ1-6	TRBV4-1
TGTGCCAGTAGAGACAGGGGAGATTCGGACATTCAGTACTTC	CASRDRGDSDIQYF	TRBD1	TRBJ2-4	TRBV19
TGTGCCAGCACCTTCGGCGGGGGCGGCTATGGCTACACCTTC	CASTFGGGGYGYTF	-	TRBJ1-2	TRBV6-5
TGTGCCAGCAGCCCCGGAACTAGCCGGGAGACCCAGTACTTC	CASSPGTSRETQYF	-	TRBJ2-5	TRBV7-3
TGTGCCAGCTCCAGGTACACCCTCCCAGATACGCAGTATTTT	CASSRYTLPDTQYF	-	TRBJ2-3	TRBV18
TGTGCCAGCGGCGGGCGGGCCTACTCCTCCGAGCAGTACTTC	CASGGRAYSSEQYF	-	TRBJ2-7	TRBV27
TGTGCCAGCAGCCAAGAATCGACGGGACAGGGTCTCTACAATGAGCAGTTCTTC	CASSQESTGQGLYNEQFF	TRBD1	TRBJ2-1	TRBV4-2
TGCGCCAGCAACCTGGGGACTAGCGGAAACCAAGAGACCCAGTACTTC	CASNLGTSGNQETQYF	TRBD2	TRBJ2-5	TRBV5-1
TGCGCCAGCAGCCAAGCGACAGGGTCTCGGACTAATGAAAAACTGTTTTTT	CASSQATGSRTNEKLFF	TRBD1	TRBJ1-4	TRBV4-3
TGTGCCAGCAGCTTCAGGGAAAAACTGTTTTTT	CASSFREKLFF	-	TRBJ1-4	TRBV5-6
TGTGCCAGCAGCAGTACAGGGGCCCCCACCGGGGAGCTGTTTTTT	CASSSTGAPTGELFF	TRBD1	TRBJ2-2	TRBV7-3
TGTGCCAGCAGCCCGTTGGGGGCGGGGGGCTTGATCTTC	CASSPLGAGGLIF	TRBD2	TRBJ2-1	TRBV7-3
TGCGCCAGCAGCCAAGTCGGGAGCGGGGGGGGTGTACAGACCCAGTACTTC	CASSQVGSGGGVQTQYF	TRBD2	TRBJ2-5	TRBV4-3